Here is one T cell receptor beta chain with its context. The target antigen is unknown. V lost 0 bases and J lost 2; bases outside the gene matches: 3. The CDR3 runs to 16 residues. Germline V gives CDR1 SGHNT, CDR2 YYREEE (reference sequence). These data are taken from a study of cytomegalovirus exposure and HLA in healthy donors. General study points: Cytomegalovirus-associated status was assigned to about 180 TCR beta chains.

60 Vbeta and 13 Jbeta primers were used in PCR. The data were produced by immunoSEQ multiplex PCR, yet TCRdb's version contains in-frame clones alone and is incomplete. The sample holds 100,000 to 120,000 clones, 78% seen once. The chain employs TRBV5-4 and TRBJ2-2; TRBD1 matches at 8 bases. The sequence was collected from a man younger than 40 in good health and CMV-seronegative. The sample comprised PBMCs. As DNA, the CDR3 is TGTGCCAGCAGCTTGGACCCAGGGGGCAACACCGGGGAGCTGTTTTTT. It specifies CASSLDPGGNTGELFF. The full variable domain, completed using reference TRBV5-4 and TRBJ2-2, is ETGVTQSPTHLIKTRGQQVTLRCSSQSGHNTVSWYQQALGQGPQFIFQYYREEENGRGNFPPRFSGLQFPNYSSELNVNALELDDSALYLCASSLDPGGNTGELFFGEGSRLTVL.